This T cell receptor (beta chain) was profiled in a study of beta chain features in type 1 diabetes. Study-level points and caveats: Across all four CD4+ subsets, people with type 1 diabetes showed modestly shorter TCRB CDR3s. The naive, central memory and Treg TCRB repertoires looked more alike in patients than they did in healthy donors. PCR might favor shorter templates, equally in patients and controls. More deletions and fewer insertions at VDJ junctions were seen in type 1 diabetes patients.

There are a few counts of this clone. Its target is unknown. Germline loops: CDR1 SQVTM, CDR2 ANQGSEA. V was pared by 3 bases and J by 6 bases, with 5 bases of the junction left unmatched. The CDR3 length is 12 residues. Based on CD45RO/CCR7/CD25/CD127/CD95/CD27, CD4+ regulatory, stem cell-like memory, naive and central memory cells were sorted. Of the isolated RNA, all was reverse transcribed, and so the sequenced material was expressed TCRB transcripts. Sequencing was performed with immunoSEQ multiplex PCR; in TCRdb, only in-frame clones are kept and a portion is missing. The sample shows about 170,000 clones, 7.5% to 8.5% of them seen only once.

This receptor was identified in a young man with type 1 diabetes. This chain links TRBV29-1 with TRBJ2-7, with 7 bases matching TRBD2. The sample consisted of central memory CD4+ T cells from blood. CDR3 sequence (DNA): TGCAGCGTTGATGCGGGAGTGGGCGAGCAGTACTTC. Translating it yields CSVDAGVGEQYF.